The table lists the clone carrying this TCR beta chain with a few counts. Antigen specificity is unknown. Germline CDR1 is SQVTM and CDR2 is ANQGSEA. V was pared by 4 bases and J by 3 bases, with 11 bases between. CDR3 length equals 13 residues. The sample originates from a study of T cell repertoires in cytomegalovirus infection. Looking at the study overall: Indications came from public TCR beta signatures; they pointed to CMV infection and to a matching HLA type.

TCRdb ran MiXCR on the reads and lists one entry per CDR3 protein. The data contain 150,000 or so distinct CDR3 sequences, approximately 17% of them singletons. Study-wide results and limits: Carriage of CMV together with the relevant HLA was identifiable through cumulative public TCR beta family frequency. Across the ex vivo response, the dominant clonotypes were HLA-C-restricted CMV-specific TCR beta clonotypes.

The sequencing input was CD8+ T cells from PBMCs. V is TRBV29-1 and J is TRBJ2-3; the D gene is possibly TRBD2 (5 bases). The receptor's source is a human donor in good health (CMV status not recorded). Some clones in this sample may be carry-over from other donors' samples. CDR3 DNA sequence: TGCAGCGTTGGGGTCCGGGAAACAGATACGCAGTATTTT. It yields the protein CSVGVRETDTQYF.